This T cell receptor (beta chain) was recovered during a study of blood T cell repertoires in COVID-19. The germline V gene has CDR1 MNHEY and CDR2 SVGAGI. This CDR3 region has 14 residues. Trimming took 8 bases from V and 2 from J, leaving 15 bases between them. TCRdb's copy holds only in-frame clones and misses some; the assay was immunoSEQ multiplex PCR. The sample has 65,000 to 85,000 clones; more than 65% are singletons. This clone was seen a few times. The V call is TRBV6-5, the J call TRBJ1-2; unclear D gene. The specimen sequenced was peripheral blood. This TCR was sampled from a woman older than 75 with active or convalescent COVID-19. This CDR3 is CASESEPNNYGYTF. CDR3 nucleotides: TGTGCCAGCGAGTCCGAGCCAAACAACTATGGCTACACCTTC.